This T cell receptor beta chain was sequenced in a study of cytomegalovirus exposure and HLA in healthy donors. The wider study: Drawn from HLA-typed donors, tens of millions of unique TCRs were held in an early data release.

Healthy individuals who donated bone marrow served as the donors. The study ran its PCR with 60 Vbeta and 13 Jbeta primers. Clones were sequenced by immunoSEQ multiplex PCR, and TCRdb holds only the in-frame ones, with some missing. The sample holds about 200,000 clones. The TCR was taken from a man aged 30 to 39 in good health and CMV-seronegative. Sequences were obtained from PBMCs.

The CDR3 loop reads CASSQDQDMSSGNTIYF. DNA for the CDR3: TGCGCCAGCAGCCAAGACCAGGACATGAGCTCTGGAAACACCATATATTTT. V is TRBV4-1 and J is TRBJ1-3; D may be TRBD1 (5 bases). Deletions cut 0 bases from V and 0 bases from J, with 12 bases between. The CDR3 loop spans 17 amino acids. Germline CDR1 reads MGHRA; CDR2 reads YSYEKL.